The T cell receptor (beta chain) under discussion was sequenced for a study of response to subunit inactivated influenza vaccine. About this clonotype: Its cognate antigen is unknown.

TCRdb re-analysed the RT-PCR reads in MiXCR, keeping a single row per CDR3 protein. In the table there are 700,000 to 900,000 distinct CDR3 sequences, approximately 22% of which are singletons. V was clipped by 3 bases and J by 2 bases, with 14 bases between them. Germline V CDR1 and CDR2: MNHEY, SVGAGI. This CDR3 is built from 15 residues. General study points: The authors suggested that few new T cells are recruited per seasonal influenza vaccination.

Source: PBMCs from blood, taken 5 days after vaccination. J is TRBJ2-7 and V is TRBV6-5; unclear D gene. This TCR derives from a man over 45 who received an inactivated influenza vaccine. The DNA for the CDR3 is TGTGCCAGCAGTTATTATGCTGGATCCCCCTACGAGCAGTACTTC. Residues: CASSYYAGSPYEQYF.